The subject of this entry is one T cell receptor (beta chain). These data are taken from a study of tumor T cells in aggressive B-cell lymphoma. The table came from immunoSEQ multiplex PCR; TCRdb's copy has only in-frame clones and leaves some out. The sample shows about 3,200 clones, roughly 92% of them seen only once. The CDR3 is 9 amino acids. The sequenced sample was tumor tissue. The chain employs TRBV21-1 and TRBJ2-7; whether TRBD2, the table's D call, matches the DNA was not checked. TRBV21-1 corresponds to a pseudogene. This clonotype was sampled from an adult with diffuse large B cell lymphoma. CDR3 protein: CASSSTGSF. The CDR3, as DNA: TGTGCCAGCAGCTCAACCGGGAGCTTC.